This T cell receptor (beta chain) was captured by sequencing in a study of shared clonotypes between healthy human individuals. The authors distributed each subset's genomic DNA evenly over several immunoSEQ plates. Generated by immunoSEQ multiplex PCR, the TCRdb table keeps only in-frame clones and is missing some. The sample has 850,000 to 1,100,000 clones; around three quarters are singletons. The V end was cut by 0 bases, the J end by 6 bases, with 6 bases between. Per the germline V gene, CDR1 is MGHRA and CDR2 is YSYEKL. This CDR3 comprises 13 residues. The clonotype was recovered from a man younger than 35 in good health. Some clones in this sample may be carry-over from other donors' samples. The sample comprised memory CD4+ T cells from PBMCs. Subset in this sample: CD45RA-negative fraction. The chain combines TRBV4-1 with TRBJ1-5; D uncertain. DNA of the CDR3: TGCGCCAGCAGCCAAGATCCCGTTCAGCCCCAGCATTTT. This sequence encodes CASSQDPVQPQHF.